This TCR beta chain was retrieved from a study of cytomegalovirus exposure and HLA in healthy donors. Sequencing was performed with immunoSEQ multiplex PCR; in TCRdb, only in-frame clones are kept and a portion is missing. The data contain tens of thousands of clones, 75% to 90% of them singletons. In germline, CDR1 is LGHNA, CDR2 YNFKEQ. V was clipped by 2 bases and J by 4 bases; unmatched bases: 7. The CDR3 contains 17 residues. This clone has only one observation. Antigen specificity is unknown. Study findings and constraints: Confirmation in vitro established that three CMV-associated chains were specific for CMV antigens. The tendency of first-cohort TCR clusters to co-occur in the roughly 110 validation repertoires was identified by a subsequent analysis. Among TCR sequences, most were rare, though some public TCRs appeared in many donors. The authors listed 164 TCR beta chains as cytomegalovirus-associated.

The source material was PBMCs. This chain links TRBV4-2 with TRBJ2-1; 11 bases map to TRBD2. This receptor was identified in a woman younger than 30 in good health and CMV-seronegative. CDR3: CASSQLLAGDRYNEQFF. Here the CDR3 DNA reads TGTGCCAGCAGCCAACTACTAGCGGGAGACAGATACAATGAGCAGTTCTTC.